The clone carrying this TCR beta chain appeared many times. Its specificity is unknown. The data were obtained in a study of early T cells in non-severe SARS-CoV-2 infection. Study-wide context: The study sequenced bulk RNA from unsorted whole blood, with chains unpaired. Study-wide results and caveats: Using VDJdb, the matching emphasized anti-spike CD8 responses while missing private and CD4 specificities.

CDR3 size: 16 residues. Germline CDR1 is MGHRA and CDR2 is YSYEKL. Trimming removed 1 base from V and 0 bases from J, with 10 bases in between. Each cDNA molecule carried a unique molecular identifier. Each CDR3 protein gets one entry after TCRdb re-called the 5' RACE reads with MiXCR. The sample carries about 88,000 distinct CDR3 sequences, around 14% recorded once. The chain employs TRBV4-1 and TRBJ2-1, with D perhaps TRBD2 (5 bases). The material sequenced was whole blood. The source of this sequence is an adult who was a healthcare worker with PCR-confirmed SARS-CoV-2 infection or an uninfected control (not recorded which). The CDR3: CASSQASYTSYNEQFF. The CDR3 nucleotides are TGCGCCAGCAGCCAAGCTAGCTATACCTCCTACAATGAGCAGTTCTTC.